This TCR beta chain stems from a study of blood T cell repertoires in COVID-19. V dropped 0 bases and J dropped 4 bases, with 16 bases sitting between them. Germline V CDR1 and CDR2: GTSNPN, SVGIG (reference sequence). The length of the CDR3 is 16 residues. The protocol was immunoSEQ multiplex PCR, while the TCRdb copy is restricted to in-frame clones and leaves out a portion. The table lists around 390,000 clones, 87% of them singletons, with 10% in the top ten. This TCR was recovered from a woman in her 50s who had recovered from COVID-19. This sequence joins TRBV30 and TRBJ1-3; weak D call: TRBD1 (5 bases). Sequenced sample: PBMCs or T cells enriched from blood (not recorded which). The CDR3 sequence: CAWSVSFPGDGNTIYF. The CDR3 region has the DNA TGTGCCTGGAGTGTGTCCTTTCCGGGGGACGGAAACACCATATATTTT.